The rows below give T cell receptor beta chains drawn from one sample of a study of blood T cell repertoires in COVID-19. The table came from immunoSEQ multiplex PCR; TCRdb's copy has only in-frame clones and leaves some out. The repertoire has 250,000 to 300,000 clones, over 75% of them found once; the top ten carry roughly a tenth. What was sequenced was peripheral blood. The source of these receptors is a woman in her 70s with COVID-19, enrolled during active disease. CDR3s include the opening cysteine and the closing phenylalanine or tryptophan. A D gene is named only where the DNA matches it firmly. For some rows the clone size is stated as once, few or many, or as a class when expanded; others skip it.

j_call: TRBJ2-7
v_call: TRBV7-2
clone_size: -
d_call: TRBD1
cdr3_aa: CASSGTGGAGEQYF
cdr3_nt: TGTGCCAGCAGCGGAACAGGGGGCGCGGGCGAGCAGTACTTC

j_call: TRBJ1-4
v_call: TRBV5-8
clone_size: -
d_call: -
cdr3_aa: CASSLGQDNEKLFF
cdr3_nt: TGTGCCAGCAGCTTGGGACAGGATAATGAAAAACTGTTTTTT

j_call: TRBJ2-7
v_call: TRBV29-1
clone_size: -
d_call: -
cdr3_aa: CSVEGKTGNEQYF
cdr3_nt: TGCAGCGTTGAGGGCAAGACAGGCAACGAGCAGTACTTC

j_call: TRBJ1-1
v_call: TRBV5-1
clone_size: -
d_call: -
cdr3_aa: CASSMDMNTEAFF
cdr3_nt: TGCGCCAGCAGCATGGATATGAACACTGAAGCTTTCTTT

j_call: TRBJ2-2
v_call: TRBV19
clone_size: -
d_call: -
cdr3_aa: CASSTARGTGELFF
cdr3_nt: TGTGCCAGTAGTACCGCCAGGGGTACCGGGGAGCTGTTTTTT

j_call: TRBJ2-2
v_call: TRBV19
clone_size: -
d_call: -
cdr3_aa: CASSNSGNTGELFF
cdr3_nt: TGTGCCAGTAGTAATAGCGGGAACACCGGGGAGCTGTTTTTT

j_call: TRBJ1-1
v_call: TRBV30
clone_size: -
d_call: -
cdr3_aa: CAWSVPRRHTEAFF
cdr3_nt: TGTGCCTGGAGTGTACCACGGAGGCATACTGAAGCTTTCTTT

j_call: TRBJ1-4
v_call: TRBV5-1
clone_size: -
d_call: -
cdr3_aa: CASSWGLVPNEKLFF
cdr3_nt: TGCGCCAGCAGCTGGGGGCTGGTCCCAAATGAAAAACTGTTTTTT

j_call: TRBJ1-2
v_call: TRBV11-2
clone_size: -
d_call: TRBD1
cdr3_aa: CASSFILGQGNGYTF
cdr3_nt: TGTGCCAGCAGCTTTATTCTGGGACAGGGTAATGGCTACACCTTC

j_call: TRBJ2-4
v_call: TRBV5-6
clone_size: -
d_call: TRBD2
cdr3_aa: CASSSTGVSREPKYF
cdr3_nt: TGTGCCAGCAGCTCCACGGGGGTGTCGCGGGAGCCTAAGTACTTC

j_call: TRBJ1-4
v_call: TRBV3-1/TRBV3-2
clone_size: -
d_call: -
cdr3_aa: CASSLDGGRAEKLFF
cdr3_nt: TGTGCCAGCAGCTTGGACGGAGGTAGGGCTGAAAAACTGTTTTTT

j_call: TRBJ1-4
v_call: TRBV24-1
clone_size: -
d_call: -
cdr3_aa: CATSDIGGEKLFF
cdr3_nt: TGTGCCACCAGTGATATCGGTGGTGAAAAACTGTTTTTT

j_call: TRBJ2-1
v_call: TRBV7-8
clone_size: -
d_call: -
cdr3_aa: CASSFYPPRVYNEQFF
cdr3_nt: TGTGCCAGCAGCTTTTACCCCCCGAGGGTATACAATGAGCAGTTCTTC

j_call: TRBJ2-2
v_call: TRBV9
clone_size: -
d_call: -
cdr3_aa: CASSVGANSNTGELFF
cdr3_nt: TGTGCCAGCAGCGTAGGAGCGAATTCGAACACCGGGGAGCTGTTTTTT

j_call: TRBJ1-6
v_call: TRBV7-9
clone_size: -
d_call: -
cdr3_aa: CASSQGSSPLHF
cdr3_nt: TGTGCCAGCAGCCAAGGGAGCTCGCCCCTCCACTTT

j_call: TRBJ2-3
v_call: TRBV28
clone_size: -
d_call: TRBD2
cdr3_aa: CASSSPAGSSTDTQYF
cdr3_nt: TGTGCCAGCAGTTCACCAGCGGGATCTAGCACAGATACGCAGTATTTT

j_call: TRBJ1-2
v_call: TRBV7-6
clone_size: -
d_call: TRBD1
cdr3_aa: CASSLGGGSGGYTF
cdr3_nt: TGTGCCAGCAGCTTAGGAGGGGGCTCGGGTGGCTACACCTTC

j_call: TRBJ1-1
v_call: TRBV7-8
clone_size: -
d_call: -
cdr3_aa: CASSSGQDTEAFF
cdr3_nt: TGTGCCAGCAGCTCAGGACAAGACACTGAAGCTTTCTTT

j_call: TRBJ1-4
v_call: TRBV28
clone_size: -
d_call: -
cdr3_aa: CASVGATNEKLFF
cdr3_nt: TGTGCCAGCGTAGGGGCAACTAATGAAAAACTGTTTTTT

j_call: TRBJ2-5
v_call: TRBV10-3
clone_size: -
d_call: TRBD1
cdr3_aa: CAISATGGVRQETQYF
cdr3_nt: TGTGCCATCAGTGCGACAGGGGGCGTGAGACAAGAGACCCAGTACTTC

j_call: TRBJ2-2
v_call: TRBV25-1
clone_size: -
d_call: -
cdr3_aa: CASSESRNTGELFF
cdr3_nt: TGTGCCAGCAGTGAATCCCGGAACACCGGGGAGCTGTTTTTT

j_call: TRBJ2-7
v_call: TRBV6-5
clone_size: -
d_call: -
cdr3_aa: CASKAGQSSYEQYF
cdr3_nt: TGTGCCAGCAAGGCAGGACAGAGCTCCTACGAGCAGTACTTC

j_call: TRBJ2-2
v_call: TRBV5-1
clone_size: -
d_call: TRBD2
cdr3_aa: CASKREANTGELFF
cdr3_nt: TGCGCCAGCAAGCGGGAGGCGAACACCGGGGAGCTGTTTTTT

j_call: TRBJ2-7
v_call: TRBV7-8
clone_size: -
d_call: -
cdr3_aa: CASSPPNYEQYF
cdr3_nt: TGTGCCAGCAGCCCTCCTAACTACGAGCAGTACTTC

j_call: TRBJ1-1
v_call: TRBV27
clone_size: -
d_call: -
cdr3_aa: CASSFSMNTEAFF
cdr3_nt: TGTGCCAGCAGTTTTTCCATGAACACTGAAGCTTTCTTT

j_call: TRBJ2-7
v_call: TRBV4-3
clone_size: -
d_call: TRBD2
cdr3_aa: CASSQDRAGLYEQYF
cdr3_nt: TGCGCCAGCAGCCAAGATAGAGCGGGACTCTACGAGCAGTACTTC

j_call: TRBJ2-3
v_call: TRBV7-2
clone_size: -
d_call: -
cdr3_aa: CASSLDVLTDTQYF
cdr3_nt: TGTGCCAGCAGCTTAGACGTACTCACAGATACGCAGTATTTT

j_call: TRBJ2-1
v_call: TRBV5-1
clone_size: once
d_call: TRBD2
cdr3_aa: CASSLERGAFYNEQFF
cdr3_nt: TGCGCCAGCAGCTTAGAGCGGGGGGCCTTCTACAATGAGCAGTTCTTC

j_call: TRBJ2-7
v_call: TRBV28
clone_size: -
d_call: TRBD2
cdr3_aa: CASSLAGTSGFYEQYF
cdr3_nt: TGTGCCAGCAGTTTAGCCGGGACTAGCGGGTTCTACGAGCAGTACTTC

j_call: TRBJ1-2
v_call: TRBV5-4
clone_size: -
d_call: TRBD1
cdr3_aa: CASSLWTGGLRYGYTF
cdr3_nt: TGTGCCAGCAGCCTGTGGACAGGGGGCTTACGTTATGGCTACACCTTC

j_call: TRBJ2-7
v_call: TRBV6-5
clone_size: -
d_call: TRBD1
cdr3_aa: CASSYSGQGSYEQYF
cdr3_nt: TGTGCCAGCAGTTACAGTGGACAGGGGTCCTACGAGCAGTACTTC

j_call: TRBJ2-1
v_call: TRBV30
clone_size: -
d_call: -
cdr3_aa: CAWSGGSSYNEQFF
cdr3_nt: TGTGCCTGGAGTGGCGGAAGCTCCTACAATGAGCAGTTCTTC

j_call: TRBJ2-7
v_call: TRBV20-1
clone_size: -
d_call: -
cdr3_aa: CSASGLALNEQYF
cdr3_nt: TGCAGTGCTAGTGGGCTAGCTTTAAACGAGCAGTACTTC

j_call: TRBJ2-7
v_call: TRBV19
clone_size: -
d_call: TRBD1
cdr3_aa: CASSRDRGSPLGEQYF
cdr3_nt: TGTGCCAGTAGCCGGGACAGGGGGTCCCCTCTGGGCGAGCAGTACTTC

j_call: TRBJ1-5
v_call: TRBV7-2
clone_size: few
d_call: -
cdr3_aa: CASSLGGIGQPQHF
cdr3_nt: TGTGCCAGCAGCTTGGGGGGGATAGGACAGCCCCAGCATTTT

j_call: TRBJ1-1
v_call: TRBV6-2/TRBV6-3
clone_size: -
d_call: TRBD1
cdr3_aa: CASSRGTGGNTEAFF
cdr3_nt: TGTGCCAGCAGCCGGGGGACAGGGGGAAACACTGAAGCTTTCTTT

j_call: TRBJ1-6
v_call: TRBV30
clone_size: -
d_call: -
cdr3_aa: CAWSEAYRDNSPLHF
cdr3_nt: TGTGCCTGGAGTGAGGCGTACAGGGATAATTCACCCCTCCACTTT

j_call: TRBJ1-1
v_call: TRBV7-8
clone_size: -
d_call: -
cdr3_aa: CASSLVGAGVNTEAFF
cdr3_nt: TGTGCCAGCAGCTTAGTTGGTGCAGGGGTGAACACTGAAGCTTTCTTT

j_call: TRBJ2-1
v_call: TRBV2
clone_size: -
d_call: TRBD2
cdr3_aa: CASKSGTYNEQFF
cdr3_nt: TGTGCCAGCAAGAGCGGGACCTACAATGAGCAGTTCTTC